This TCR beta chain is from a study of neurological immune-mediated disorders. 5'RACE with 10-nucleotide random UMIs produced the cDNA. Every sequencing run generated over 170 million TCR-beta sequences from 15-18 subjects. Using its own MiXCR run on the 5' RACE reads, TCRdb lists one record per CDR3 protein. The sample includes more than 35,000 distinct CDR3 sequences, more than 5% of them seen just once. For the sorted libraries, roughly 1.1 million CD4+ or CD8+ T cells were used. This clonotype was recorded many times. Its antigen is currently unknown. Trimming cost V 5 bases and J 4 bases, with 20 bases left between them. This CDR3 has 17 amino acids. Study findings and constraints: None of the CDR3 amino acid sequences found in expanded clones was shared across subjects. This suggests that the TCR-beta repertoires were private in all groups.

J is TRBJ2-2 and V is TRBV12-3 or TRBV12-4; D unclear. The sequencing sample was made of CD4+ T cells from blood. The receptor comes from a woman between 40 and 55 years old in good health. The CDR3 reads CASSPRTVPLGTGELFF. In DNA, the CDR3 is TGTGCCAGCAGTCCCAGGACGGTCCCTCTTGGCACCGGGGAGCTGTTTTTT.